The 21 T cell receptor beta chains given below trace back to one sample, sequenced in a study of blood T cell repertoires in COVID-19. Assay used: immunoSEQ multiplex PCR; TCRdb lists only in-frame clones, some missing. The sample holds under 250,000 clones, approximately 90% seen once. The sample taken for sequencing was PBMCs or T cells enriched from blood (not recorded which). All receptors come from a middle-aged man who had recovered from COVID-19.

The chain uses TRBV3-1 (or the pseudogene TRBV3-2) and TRBJ2-3; the D is unclear. Germline V gene sequence: CDR1 LGHDT, CDR2 YNNKEL (reference sequence). The CDR3 loop spans 15 amino acids. V was trimmed by 0 bases and J by 5 bases, leaving 12 bases between them. The CDR3 region has the DNA TGTGCCAGCAGCCAAGATCAACAAAGTATAGATACGCAGTATTTT. It is translated as CASSQDQQSIDTQYF.

The V gene is TRBV5-8, the J gene TRBJ1-5; unclear D gene. The CDR3 runs to 13 residues. V lost 3 bases to trimming and J lost 5 bases, with 9 bases between them. Germline assignment: CDR1 SGHTS and CDR2 YDEGEE. Here the CDR3 reads CASSWAEDQPQHF. In nucleotides, the CDR3 is TGTGCCAGCAGCTGGGCGGAGGATCAGCCCCAGCATTTT.

The chain couples TRBV27 to TRBJ2-5; 8 nucleotides align to TRBD2. The CDR3 contains 15 residues. Trimming took 5 bases from V and 5 from J; bases not matched to a gene: 10. The germline CDR1 and CDR2 sequences are MNHEY and SMNVEV (reference sequence). As DNA, the CDR3 is TGTGCCAGCAGTCACAACGGGGGGGCCGCGGAGACCCAGTACTTC. Amino acid sequence: CASSHNGGAAETQYF.

The chain recombines TRBV2 with TRBJ1-1; D gene unclear. Germline assignment: CDR1 SNHLY and CDR2 FYNNEI. The germline V and J ends were trimmed by 10 bases and 0 bases, with 9 bases remaining between them. The CDR3 covers 12 residues. CDR3 DNA sequence: TGTGCCACCGAAACAGTGAACACTGAAGCTTTCTTT. Its translation: CATETVNTEAFF.

The rearrangement joins TRBV30 to TRBJ1-2; 7 bases agree with TRBD1. V lost 2 bases, J lost 3 bases, and 12 bases stayed unmatched. The CDR3 is made up of 16 amino acids. Germline V gene sequence: CDR1 GTSNPN, CDR2 SVGIG (reference sequence). CDR3 sequence (DNA): TGTGCCTGGAGTCCTCTGGAGGGGGCATATCACTATGGCTACACCTTC. Amino acids: CAWSPLEGAYHYGYTF.

The V and J genes are TRBV4-1 and TRBJ2-1; 9 bases are shared with TRBD2. Germline assignment: CDR1 MGHRA and CDR2 YSYEKL. V shed 1 base and J 6 bases; nucleotides not matched to a gene: 4. The CDR3 runs 15 residues. CDR3 nucleotides: TGCGCCAGCAGCCAAGCTAGCGGGACCTCCAATGAGCAGTTCTTC. Translating it yields CASSQASGTSNEQFF.

This clone was recorded once. This chain joins TRBV5-8 and TRBJ1-3, with 7 positions matching TRBD1. The CDR3 contains 14 residues. V dropped 1 base and J dropped 4; count of bases not matched to a gene: 2. The germline gives CDR1 SGHTS, CDR2 YDEGEE. CDR3 region: CASSLRGLGNTIYF. The DNA of the CDR3 is TGTGCCAGCAGCTTGAGGGGGCTCGGAAACACCATATATTTT.

V usage is TRBV5-1 and J usage is TRBJ1-1, with D unclear. CDR1 and CDR2 from the germline V gene are SGHRS and YFSETQ. V dropped 0 bases and J dropped 4 bases, with 7 bases sitting between them. The CDR3 covers 13 residues. CDR3 nucleotides: TGCGCCAGCAGCTTGGGTAGCCTCACTGAAGCTTTCTTT. It is translated as CASSLGSLTEAFF.

V and J are TRBV5-1 and TRBJ2-1, with 13 bases that match TRBD2. There are 17 residues in the CDR3. CDR1 and CDR2 (germline): SGHRS, YFSETQ. The V segment lost 4 bases and the J segment 7 bases; nucleotides outside the gene matches: 11. CDR3 in DNA: TGCGCCAGCAGCCGCGGACTAGCGGGAGACGCTAGGAATGAGCAGTTCTTC. Amino acids: CASSRGLAGDARNEQFF.

This sequence joins TRBV28 and TRBJ2-7; no definite D call. CDR3 size: 15 residues. V was shortened by 3 bases and J by 0 bases, with 12 bases between the two germline ends. Germline CDR1 and CDR2: MDHEN and SYDVKM. CDR3 region: CASSFPGNPSYEQYF. For the CDR3, the DNA is TGTGCCAGCAGTTTCCCGGGTAACCCCTCCTACGAGCAGTACTTC.

This clone was observed once. The V gene is TRBV11-3, the J gene TRBJ2-3; TRBD2 is a possible D gene (6 bases). The CDR3 sequence is 16 residues long. Trimming removed 5 bases at V and 5 bases at J, with 20 bases between. Germline loops: CDR1 SGHNT, CDR2 YENEEA. The CDR3 nucleotides read TGTGCCAGCAGCCACGCCAGGACGGGAGTTGGAGATACGCAGTATTTT. Its protein product is CASSHARTGVGDTQYF.

The gene calls are TRBV15 and TRBJ1-2; D may be TRBD1 (5 bases). The germline CDR1 and CDR2 sequences are LNHNV and YYDKDF (reference sequence). The CDR3 has 16 residues. V was shortened by 0 bases and J by 4 bases, with 15 bases between the two germline ends. The CDR3 protein is CATSRDTGPGSYGYTF. CDR3 nucleotide sequence: TGTGCCACCAGCAGAGATACAGGCCCGGGTAGCTATGGCTACACCTTC.

V and J are TRBV2 and TRBJ2-1; 8 bases are a match to TRBD2. The germline V gene has CDR1 SNHLY and CDR2 FYNNEI. The CDR3 length is 15 residues. V shed 6 bases and J 5 bases; nucleotides not matched to a gene: 9. CDR3 region: CASSDIGGADNEQFF. The CDR3 bases are TGTGCCAGCAGCGATATCGGGGGGGCCGACAATGAGCAGTTCTTC.

A single count supports this clone. The rearrangement links TRBV5-1 to TRBJ1-1; 8 nucleotides agree with TRBD1. The CDR3 has 14 amino acids. Germline V gene data show CDR1 as SGHRS and CDR2 as YFSETQ. Trimming at V came to 4 bases and at J to 3 bases, leaving 5 bases not matched to a gene. The CDR3 reads CASSMTGVDTEAFF. In nucleotides, the CDR3 is TGCGCCAGCAGCATGACAGGGGTTGACACTGAAGCTTTCTTT.

The chain links TRBV30 to TRBJ1-1; the D is unclear. The CDR3 loop spans 15 amino acids. V lost 1 base to trimming and J lost 4 bases, with 16 bases between them. Germline CDR1 is GTSNPN and CDR2 is SVGIG (reference sequence). CDR3 bases: TGTGCCTGGAGTGGCCCGGGAGTTGTAGGCACTGAAGCTTTCTTT. It is translated as CAWSGPGVVGTEAFF.

This clone was observed a single time. The chain uses TRBV30 and TRBJ2-7; TRBD1 might be the D (5 bases). The ends were cut back, 1 base at V and 11 bases at J, with 12 bases in the middle. CDR1 is GTSNPN, CDR2 SVGIG, per germline (reference sequence). This CDR3 comprises 11 residues. CDR3 amino acids: CAWSEGPVEYF. In nucleotides, the CDR3 is TGTGCCTGGAGTGAGGGGCCAGTAGAGTACTTC.

This chain links TRBV11-2 with TRBJ2-1; D call uncertain. V lost 3 bases to trimming and J lost 3 bases, with 3 bases between them. The germline V gene encodes CDR1 SGHAT and CDR2 FQNNGV. The CDR3 spans 12 residues. CDR3 loop: CASSFIYNEQFF. The CDR3 DNA reads TGTGCCAGCAGCTTCATCTACAATGAGCAGTTCTTC.

CDR3 amino acids: CASSLGSPPDTQYF. CDR3 nucleotides: TGTGCCAGCAGCTTAGGGAGTCCCCCAGATACGCAGTATTTT. This chain connects TRBV7-3 to TRBJ2-3; possibly TRBD2 for D (5 bases). The CDR3 runs to 14 residues. Trimming removed 2 bases from V and 4 bases from J, with 10 bases in between. Germline CDR1 SGHTA, CDR2 FQGTGA.

This clone came up once. This chain connects TRBV19 to TRBJ2-3; the D gene is possibly TRBD1 (5 bases). The germline V and J ends were trimmed by 4 bases and 5 bases, with 7 bases remaining between them. Germline assignment: CDR1 LNHDA and CDR2 SQIVND (reference sequence). The CDR3 sequence is 12 residues long. The CDR3 is CASSRQGDTQYF. As DNA, the CDR3 is TGTGCCAGTAGTAGGCAGGGAGATACGCAGTATTTT.

Only a few counts were recorded for this clone. V gene TRBV4-1 combines with J gene TRBJ2-1; 7 nucleotides line up with TRBD2. There are 13 residues in the CDR3. The germline V gene encodes CDR1 MGHRA and CDR2 YSYEKL. CDR3 sequence: CAIGRGSENEQFF. The CDR3 nucleotides read TGCGCAATTGGGCGGGGGTCAGAGAATGAGCAGTTCTTC.

The chain links TRBV6-6 to TRBJ2-5; 8 bases agree with TRBD2. The CDR3 length is 15 residues. Germline assignment: CDR1 MNHNY and CDR2 SVGAGI (reference sequence). V shed 0 bases and J 3 bases; nucleotides not matched to a gene: 3. The CDR3 reads CASSYSAGGEETQYF. The CDR3 DNA is TGTGCCAGCAGTTACTCCGCGGGGGGAGAAGAGACCCAGTACTTC.